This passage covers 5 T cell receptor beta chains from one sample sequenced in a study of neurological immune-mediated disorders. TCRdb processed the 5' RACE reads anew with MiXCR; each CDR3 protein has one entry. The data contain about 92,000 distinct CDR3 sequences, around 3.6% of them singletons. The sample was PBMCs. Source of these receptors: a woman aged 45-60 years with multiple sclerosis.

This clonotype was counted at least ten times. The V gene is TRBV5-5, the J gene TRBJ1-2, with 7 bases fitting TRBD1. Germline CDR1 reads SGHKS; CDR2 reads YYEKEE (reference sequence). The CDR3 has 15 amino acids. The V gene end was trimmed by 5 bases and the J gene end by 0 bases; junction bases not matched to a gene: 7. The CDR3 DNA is TGTGCCAGCAGTCTTCAGGGGGACGCTAACTATGGCTACACCTTC. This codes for CASSLQGDANYGYTF. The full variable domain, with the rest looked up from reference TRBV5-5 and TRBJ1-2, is DAGVTQSPTHLIKTRGQQVTLRCSPISGHKSVSWYQQVLGQGPQFIFQYYEKEERGRGNFPDRFSARQFPNYSSELNVNALLLGDSALYLCASSLQGDANYGYTFGSGTRLTVV.

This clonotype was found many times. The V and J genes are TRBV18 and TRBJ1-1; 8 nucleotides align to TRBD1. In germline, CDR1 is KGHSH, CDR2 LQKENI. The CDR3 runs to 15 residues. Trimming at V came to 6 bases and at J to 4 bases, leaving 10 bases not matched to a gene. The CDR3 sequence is CASSLKQGGATEAFF. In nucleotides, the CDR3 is TGTGCCAGCTCTCTAAAACAGGGGGGCGCCACTGAAGCTTTCTTT.

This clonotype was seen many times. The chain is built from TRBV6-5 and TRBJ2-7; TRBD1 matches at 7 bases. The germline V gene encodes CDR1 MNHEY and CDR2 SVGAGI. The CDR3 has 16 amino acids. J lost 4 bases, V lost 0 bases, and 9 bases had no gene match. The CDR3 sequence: CASSYSGAGGTYEQYF. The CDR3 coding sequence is TGTGCCAGCAGTTACTCGGGGGCAGGGGGTACGTACGAGCAGTACTTC.

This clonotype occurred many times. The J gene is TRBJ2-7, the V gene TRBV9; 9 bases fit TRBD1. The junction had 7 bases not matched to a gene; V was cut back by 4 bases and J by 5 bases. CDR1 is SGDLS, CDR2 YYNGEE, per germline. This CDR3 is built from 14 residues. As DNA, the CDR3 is TGTGCCAGCAGCTCGGGACAGGGAACCGACGAGCAGTACTTC. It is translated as CASSSGQGTDEQYF.

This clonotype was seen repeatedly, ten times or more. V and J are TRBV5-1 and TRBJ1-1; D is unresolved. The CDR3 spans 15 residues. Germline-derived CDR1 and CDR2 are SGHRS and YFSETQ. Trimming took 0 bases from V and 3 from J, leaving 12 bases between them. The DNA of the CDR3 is TGCGCCAGCAGCTTGGGATCAACGCCGTACACTGAAGCTTTCTTT. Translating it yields CASSLGSTPYTEAFF.